The sample holds a few counts of the clone carrying this T cell receptor beta chain. What it binds is unknown. The data stem from a study of T-cell memory formation after mild COVID-19. Looking at the study overall: Largely donor-specific TCR clusters were found. Study-wide results and caveats: Shrinking CD4+ clones resided mostly in CM and EM, and CD8+ ones in EMRA. Pre-infection memory showed some responding clones, and this suggested that cross-reactive memory joined.

TCRdb redid the calling of the 5' RACE reads with MiXCR, one entry per CDR3 protein. There are 150,000 to 200,000 distinct CDR3 sequences in the sample; roughly a third occur only once, and more than 10% lies in the top ten. V was pared by 5 bases and J by 1 base, with 9 bases of the junction left unmatched. Germline assignment: CDR1 DFQATT and CDR2 SNEGSKA (reference sequence). CDR3 length: 15 residues. The sample comprised PBMCs or a T cell subset sorted from them (not recorded which). The chain couples TRBV20-1 to TRBJ1-1, with 8 bases identical to TRBD1. This clonotype originated in an adult woman who had mild COVID-19 (a few samples of this study predate the infection). Cell type and time point are not known. The CDR3: CSAWPQTGANTEAFF. The CDR3, as DNA: TGCAGTGCTTGGCCACAGACAGGGGCGAACACTGAAGCTTTCTTT.